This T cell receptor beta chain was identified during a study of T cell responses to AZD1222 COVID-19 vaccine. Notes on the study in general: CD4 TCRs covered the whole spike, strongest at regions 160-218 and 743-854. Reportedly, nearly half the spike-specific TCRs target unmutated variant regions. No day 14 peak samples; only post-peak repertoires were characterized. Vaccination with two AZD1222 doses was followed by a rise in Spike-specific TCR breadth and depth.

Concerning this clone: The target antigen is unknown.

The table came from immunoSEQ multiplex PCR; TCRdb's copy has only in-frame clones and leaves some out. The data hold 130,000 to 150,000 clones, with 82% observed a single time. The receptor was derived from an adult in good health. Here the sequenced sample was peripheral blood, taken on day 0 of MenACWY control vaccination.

CDR3 in amino acids: CASSFSGGLDEQFF. The DNA for the CDR3 is TGTGCCAGCAGCTTTAGCGGGGGGCTCGATGAGCAGTTCTTC. The V gene is TRBV11-3, the J gene TRBJ2-1; 10 bases line up with TRBD2. The V and J ends lost 3 bases and 8 bases, in that order; junction bases with no gene match: 4. CDR3 length: 14 residues. CDR1 SGHNT and CDR2 YENEEA come from the germline V gene.